This T cell receptor beta chain was sequenced during a study of blood T cell repertoires in COVID-19. As for the study in general: Acute and convalescent COVID-19 samples came from the United States, Italy and Spain. The analysed material was cDNA or gDNA that came from T cells, B-cell-depleted T cells, or PBMCs.

Germline V gives CDR1 SGHNT, CDR2 YYREEE (reference sequence). This CDR3 spans 17 amino acids. With 4 bases clipped from V and 4 bases from J, the junction kept 6 bases outside the gene matches. Per the original data handling: Nucleated cell counts were estimated from reference gene primer amplification. TCRdb's copy holds only in-frame clones and misses some; the assay was immunoSEQ multiplex PCR. The V and J calls and clone size are taken from that table; D and trimming were inferred from the DNA. Among around 160,000 clones, approximately 85% were seen once, and the ten largest hold 6.5% to 9.5%. The Seattle patients joined while their infection was active and were tracked longitudinally afterward.

The sample consisted of peripheral blood. The clonotype was recovered from a woman in her sixties or seventies with COVID-19, enrolled during active disease. J is TRBJ2-2 and V is TRBV5-4, with 14 bases identical to TRBD2. The chain's CDR3 is CASSGGTSGGITGELFF. CDR3 DNA sequence: TGTGCCAGCAGCGGAGGGACTAGCGGGGGTATCACCGGGGAGCTGTTTTTT.